Described below is a single TCR beta chain sequence and its context. Its antigen is as yet unknown. V was shortened by 0 bases and J by 0 bases, with 11 bases between the two germline ends. The germline CDR1 and CDR2 sequences are SGHKS and YYEKEE (reference sequence). There are 16 residues in the CDR3. The sample is drawn from a study of T cells after yellow fever vaccination. Study context: Low-cell-number fractions underwent preparation using SMART-Seq v4 Ultra Low Input.

Notes on the study in general: It was a weaker secondary response, yet one that peaked faster, at day 5 versus 15.

Template switching with 5'RACE generated the TCR cDNA and added a universal primer site and UMIs. From the 5' RACE reads, TCRdb called clonotypes with MiXCR, one entry per CDR3 protein. In the table there are about 320,000 distinct CDR3 sequences, 6.5% to 8.5% of which are singletons. This sequence was found in a man aged 18 to 35 who received the YFV17D yellow fever vaccine. Sequences were derived from PBMCs, sampled approximately 40 days after the first yellow fever vaccination. J is TRBJ2-3 and V is TRBV5-5; maybe TRBD1 (6 bases). The chain's CDR3 is CASSLAGTPSTDTQYF. Written as DNA, the CDR3 is TGTGCCAGCAGCTTGGCCGGGACACCGAGCACAGATACGCAGTATTTT.